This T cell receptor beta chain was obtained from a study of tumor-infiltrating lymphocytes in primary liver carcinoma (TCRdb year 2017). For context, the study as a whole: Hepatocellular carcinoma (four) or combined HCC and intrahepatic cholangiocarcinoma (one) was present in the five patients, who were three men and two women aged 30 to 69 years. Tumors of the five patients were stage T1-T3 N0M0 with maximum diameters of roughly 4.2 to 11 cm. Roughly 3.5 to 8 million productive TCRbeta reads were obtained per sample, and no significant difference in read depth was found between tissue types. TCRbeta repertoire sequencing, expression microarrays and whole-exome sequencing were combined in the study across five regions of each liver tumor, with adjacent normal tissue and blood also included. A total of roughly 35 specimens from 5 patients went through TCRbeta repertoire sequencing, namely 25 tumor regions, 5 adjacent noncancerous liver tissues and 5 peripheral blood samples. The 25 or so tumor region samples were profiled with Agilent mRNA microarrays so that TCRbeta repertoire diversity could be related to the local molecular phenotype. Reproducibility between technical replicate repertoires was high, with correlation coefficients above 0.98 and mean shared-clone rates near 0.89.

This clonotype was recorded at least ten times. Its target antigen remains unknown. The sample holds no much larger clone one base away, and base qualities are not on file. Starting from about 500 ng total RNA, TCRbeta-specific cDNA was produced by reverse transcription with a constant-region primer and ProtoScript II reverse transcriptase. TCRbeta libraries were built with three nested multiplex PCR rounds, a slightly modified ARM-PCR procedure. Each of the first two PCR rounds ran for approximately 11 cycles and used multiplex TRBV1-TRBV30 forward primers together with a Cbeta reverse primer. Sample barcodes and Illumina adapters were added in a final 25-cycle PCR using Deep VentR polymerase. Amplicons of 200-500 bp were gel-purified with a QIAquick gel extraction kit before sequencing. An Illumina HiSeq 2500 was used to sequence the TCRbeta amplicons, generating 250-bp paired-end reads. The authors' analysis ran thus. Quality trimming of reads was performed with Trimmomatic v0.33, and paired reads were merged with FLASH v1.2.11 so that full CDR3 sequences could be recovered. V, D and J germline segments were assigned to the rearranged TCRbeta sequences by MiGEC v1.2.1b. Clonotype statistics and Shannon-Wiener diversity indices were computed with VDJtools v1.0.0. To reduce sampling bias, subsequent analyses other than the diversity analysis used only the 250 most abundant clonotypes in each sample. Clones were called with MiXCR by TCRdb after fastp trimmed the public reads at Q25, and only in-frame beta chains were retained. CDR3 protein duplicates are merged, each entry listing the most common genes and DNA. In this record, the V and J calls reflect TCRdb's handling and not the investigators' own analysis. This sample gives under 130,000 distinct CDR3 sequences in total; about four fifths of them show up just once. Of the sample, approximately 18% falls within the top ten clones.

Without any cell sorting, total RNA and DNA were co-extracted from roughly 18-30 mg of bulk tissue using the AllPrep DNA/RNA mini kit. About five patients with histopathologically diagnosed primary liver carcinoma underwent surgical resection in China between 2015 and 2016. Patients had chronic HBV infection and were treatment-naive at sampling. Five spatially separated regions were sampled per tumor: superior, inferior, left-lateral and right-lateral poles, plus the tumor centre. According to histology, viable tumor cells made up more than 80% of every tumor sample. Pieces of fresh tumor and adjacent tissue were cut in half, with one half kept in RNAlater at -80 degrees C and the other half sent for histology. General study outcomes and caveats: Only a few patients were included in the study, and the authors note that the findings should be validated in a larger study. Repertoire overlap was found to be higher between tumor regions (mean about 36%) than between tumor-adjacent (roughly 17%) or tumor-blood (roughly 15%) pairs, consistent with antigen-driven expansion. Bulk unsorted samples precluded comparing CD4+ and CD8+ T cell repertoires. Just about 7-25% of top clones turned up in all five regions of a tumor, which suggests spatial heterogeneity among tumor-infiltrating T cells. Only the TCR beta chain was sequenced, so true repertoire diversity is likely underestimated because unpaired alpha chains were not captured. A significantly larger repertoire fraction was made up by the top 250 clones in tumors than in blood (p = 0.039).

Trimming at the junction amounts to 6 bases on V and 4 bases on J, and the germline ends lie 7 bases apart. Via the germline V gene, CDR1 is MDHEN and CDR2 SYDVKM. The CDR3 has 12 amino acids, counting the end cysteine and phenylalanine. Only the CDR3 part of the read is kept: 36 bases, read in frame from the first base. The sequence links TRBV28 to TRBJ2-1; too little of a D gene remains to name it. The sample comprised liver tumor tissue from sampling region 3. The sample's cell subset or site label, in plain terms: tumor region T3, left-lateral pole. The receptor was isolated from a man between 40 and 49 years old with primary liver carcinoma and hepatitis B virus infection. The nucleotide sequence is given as TGTGCCAGCAGAGGCCTTTACAATGAGCAGTTCTTC. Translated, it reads CASRGLYNEQFF.